Listed here are 13 T cell receptor beta chains from one sample, sequenced in a study of Graves' ophthalmopathy and Graves' hyperthyroidism. RNA transcripts were the source from which TCR beta CDR3 regions were amplified. Following a first-round RT-PCR that used HTBI primers, a second-round multiplex PCR was carried out. TCRdb processed the multiplex PCR reads anew with MiXCR; each CDR3 protein has one entry. This table holds 220,000 or so distinct CDR3 sequences, about 22% found once. Sample: peripheral blood. The source is a woman aged 50 to 60 with Graves' ophthalmopathy.

This clonotype was seen ten or more times. The rearrangement uses TRBV6-5 and TRBJ2-7; D unresolved. V was trimmed by 8 bases and J by 3 bases, leaving 11 bases between them. The CDR3 covers 12 residues. Germline V lookup: CDR1 MNHEY, CDR2 SVGAGI. CDR3 in amino acids: CASGDPGYEQYF. CDR3 DNA: TGTGCCAGCGGCGACCCAGGCTACGAGCAGTACTTC.

This clonotype was counted ten times or more. The chain couples TRBV18 to TRBJ2-7; 11 bases fit TRBD2. The V gene's germline CDR1 is KGHSH and CDR2 LQKENI. There are 14 residues in the CDR3. Trimming cost V 8 bases and J 0 bases; bases outside gene matches: 3. The CDR3 region has the DNA TGTGCCAGCCACGGGACTAGCGGCTCCTACGAGCAGTACTTC. It is translated as CASHGTSGSYEQYF.

The V gene is TRBV11-2, the J gene TRBJ2-7, with D tentatively TRBD1 (6 bases). There are 13 residues in the CDR3. The ends were cut back, 3 bases at V and 7 bases at J, with 13 bases in the middle. CDR1 and CDR2 from the germline V gene are SGHAT and FQNNGV. The CDR3 sequence is CASSFGQNQEQYF. CDR3 in DNA: TGTGCCAGCAGCTTCGGACAGAACCAAGAGCAGTACTTC. The entire variable domain, with the rest obtained from reference TRBV11-2 and TRBJ2-7, is as follows: EAGVAQSPRYKIIEKRQSVAFWCNPISGHATLYWYQQILGQGPKLLIQFQNNGVVDDSQLPKDRFSAERLKGVDSTLKIQPAKLEDSAVYLCASSFGQNQEQYFGPGTRLTVT.

There are a few counts of this clonotype. The chain links TRBV5-1 to TRBJ1-2; 7 bases match TRBD1. The CDR3 covers 11 residues. The germline gives CDR1 SGHRS, CDR2 YFSETQ. The J segment lost 13 bases and the V segment lost 0 bases, leaving 3 bases of the junction unmatched. CDR3 loop: CASSLGRGLTF. CDR3 nucleotides: TGCGCCAGCAGCTTGGGAAGGGGGCTCACCTTC. The whole variable domain, filled in from reference TRBV5-1 and TRBJ1-2, reads KAGVTQTPRYLIKTRGQQVTLSCSPISGHRSVSWYQQTPGQGLQFLFEYFSETQRNKGNFPGRFSGRQFSNSRSEMNVSTLELGDSALYLCASSLGRGLTFGSGTRLTVV.

This clonotype has at least ten counts. The rearrangement joins TRBV19 to TRBJ1-1; D is uncertain. Trimming cost V 3 bases and J 2 bases, with 13 bases left between them. The CDR3 length is 15 residues. CDR1 is LNHDA and CDR2 is SQIVND in the germline V gene (reference sequence). The CDR3 DNA sequence: TGTGCCAGTAGTATCCAGGCGGGCGTCAACACTGAAGCTTTCTTT. Protein: CASSIQAGVNTEAFF.

This clonotype was seen only a few times. This chain connects TRBV30 to TRBJ1-2, with a tentative D call TRBD1 (6 bases). V lost 7 bases and J 6 bases, leaving 18 bases between the germline ends. There are 13 residues in the CDR3. The V gene's germline CDR1 is GTSNPN and CDR2 SVGIG (reference sequence). DNA of the CDR3: TGTGCCTTACGAATAGCCGGGACAAATGGCTACACCTTC. Amino acid sequence: CALRIAGTNGYTF.

This clonotype was seen ten or more times. The chain has TRBV6-5 and TRBJ1-3, with a possible D match to TRBD1 (6 bases). Trimming pared 4 bases from V and 2 bases from J, leaving 12 bases between. Germline V gives CDR1 MNHEY, CDR2 SVGAGI. The CDR3 is 15 residues long. The CDR3 loop reads CASSLRTAPGNTIYF. The CDR3 DNA is TGTGCCAGCAGTTTAAGGACAGCCCCTGGAAACACCATATATTTT.

This clonotype was detected many times. The rearrangement joins TRBV2 to TRBJ2-7; the D is unclear. The CDR3 sequence is 15 residues long. Per germline, CDR1 SNHLY and CDR2 FYNNEI. Trimming cost V 3 bases and J 0 bases, with 12 bases left between them. The CDR3: CASSDRTEDSYEQYF. The CDR3 DNA is TGTGCCAGCAGTGATCGGACGGAAGACTCCTACGAGCAGTACTTC.

This clonotype has ten or more counts. V and J are TRBV6-5 and TRBJ1-2; tentative D call: TRBD1 (6 bases). This CDR3 contains 14 residues. V was cut by 4 bases and J by 8 bases, with 17 bases left in between. The germline V gene has CDR1 MNHEY and CDR2 SVGAGI. In DNA, the CDR3 is TGTGCCAGCAGTTCATATGACAGGTCGACCGGCTACACCTTC. Its translation is CASSSYDRSTGYTF.

This clonotype has at least ten counts. The genes are TRBV5-1 and TRBJ1-1; no firm D call. The germline CDR1 and CDR2 sequences are SGHRS and YFSETQ. This CDR3 is 15 amino acids long. The V end lost 0 bases, the J end lost 0 bases, and 9 bases lay between the germline ends. Here the CDR3 reads CASSLAGNMNTEAFF. The DNA for the CDR3 is TGCGCCAGCAGCTTGGCCGGGAATATGAACACTGAAGCTTTCTTT.

This clonotype appeared many times. The rearrangement joins TRBV11-2 to TRBJ2-7, with 10 bases matching TRBD2. After removal of 9 bases from V and 4 bases from J, the junction contained 15 bases not matched to a gene. Germline V gives CDR1 SGHAT, CDR2 FQNNGV. CDR3 length equals 16 residues. CDR3 nucleotides: TGTGCCAGTCTTTTACGGGCTAGCGGGAGTCCTTACGAGCAGTACTTC. This encodes CASLLRASGSPYEQYF.

This clonotype has a count of ten or more. The V and J genes are TRBV10-3 and TRBJ1-1, with unresolved D. The CDR3 sequence is 15 residues long. V was pared by 0 bases and J by 0 bases, with 8 bases between. The germline gives CDR1 ENHRY, CDR2 SYGVKD. This CDR3 reads CAISESADLNTEAFF. CDR3 coding DNA: TGTGCCATCAGTGAGTCCGCAGATTTGAACACTGAAGCTTTCTTT.

This clonotype was detected ten times or more. The gene calls are TRBV12-5 and TRBJ1-1; D remains ambiguous. Germline lookup yields CDR1 LGHNT and CDR2 FRNRAP. The CDR3 contains 13 residues. The ends were cut back, 7 bases at V and 2 bases at J, with 11 bases in the middle. The CDR3 reads CASDRRGNTEAFF. Written as DNA, the CDR3 is TGTGCTAGTGACCGCCGCGGTAACACTGAAGCTTTCTTT.